The 2 T cell receptor beta chains reported below all come from one sample, sequenced in a study of T cells after yellow fever vaccination. One entry per CDR3 protein, called by TCRdb with MiXCR from the 5' RACE reads. The sample has a few hundred thousand distinct CDR3 sequences; around 4.4% are singletons. The specimen comprised PBMCs, sampled 15 days after the yellow fever booster vaccination. Receptors originate from a man between 18 and 35 years old who received the YFV17D yellow fever vaccine.

This clonotype was counted only a few times. The CDR3 bases are TGTGCCAGCAGGGGGCAAGGCGGAGGGTACACTGAAGCTTTCTTT. This gives the protein CASRGQGGGYTEAFF. The chain employs TRBV6-5 and TRBJ1-1, with a tentative D call TRBD1 (5 bases). Between the trimmed V and J ends, which lost 6 bases and 3 bases, there was a span of 17 bases. Germline CDR1 reads MNHEY; CDR2 reads SVGAGI. The CDR3 spans 15 residues.

This clonotype was observed many times. An end of the junction does not agree with germline; a read error may underlie this. The chain carries TRBV7-2 and TRBJ2-1, with a weak D call TRBD2 (7 bases). Germline loops: CDR1 SGHTA, CDR2 FQGNSA. The CDR3 runs to 20 residues. CDR3 residues: CASSPNLPGGGTTGYSEQFF. CDR3 bases: TGTGCCAGCAGCCCAAACCTCCCTGGGGGGGGGACAACCGGGTACAGTGAGCAGTTCTTC. Filled out from reference TRBV7-2 and TRBJ2-1, the complete variable domain reads GAGVSQSPSNKVTEKGKDVELRCDPISGHTALYWYRQSLGQGLEFLIYFQGNSAPDKSGLPSDRFSAERTGGSVSTLTIQRTQQEDSAVYLCASSPNLPGGGTTGYSEQFFGPGTRLTVL.